The clone carrying this TCR beta chain was counted only a few times. Its cognate antigen is unknown. This entry is derived from a study of regulatory T cells in long-lasting Graves disease. Overall study findings and caveats: Persistent disease was characterized by preferential usage of TRBV28, TRBJ1-2 and TRBJ2-5. Authors noted too few samples as a limitation.

Germline V gene lookup returns CDR1 SGHDN and CDR2 FVKESK. The CDR3 has 18 amino acids. The ends were cut back, 4 bases at V and 1 base at J, with 17 bases in the middle. Described time point: newly diagnosed GD, antithyroid drugs for less than 3 months. RNA from PBMCs was the source of the TCR library. The authors diagnosed Graves' disease using American Thyroid Association guidelines. In building TCR beta libraries, iRepertoire HTBI primers were used together with Arm-PCR of CDR3 regions. Each CDR3 protein gets one entry after TCRdb re-called the multiplex PCR reads with MiXCR. Here the sample spans fewer than 350,000 distinct CDR3 sequences, approximately 20% being singletons.

The sequence derives from a female donor with Graves disease. This chain joins TRBV14 and TRBJ2-6, with D possibly matching TRBD1 (6 bases). Sample: peripheral blood mononuclear cells (PBMCs), taken at new diagnosis, from a patient treated with antithyroid drugs. The CDR3 DNA reads TGTGCCAGCAGCCCCTCCCAGGGGAACCATTCTGGGGCCAACGTCCTGACTTTC. Translation gives CASSPSQGNHSGANVLTF.